The rows below give T cell receptor beta chains drawn from one sample of a study of T cells in Graves' hyperthyroidism and ophthalmopathy. TCRdb reprocessed the multiplex PCR reads via MiXCR and lists one record per CDR3 protein. Altogether 340,000 or so distinct CDR3 sequences are present, roughly 17% being singletons, with the ten largest covering 33%. Sequencing used blood. These receptors were collected from a man under 40 with Graves' hyperthyroidism. CDR3s include the opening cysteine and the closing phenylalanine or tryptophan. D genes are given only for firm matches. Some rows have no size entry. The others give once, few or many, or a class for an expanded clone.

TRBV28	many	TRBJ2-1	TRBD2	CASIGLAGGSYNEQFF	TGTGCCAGCATCGGGCTGGCGGGAGGCTCCTACAATGAGCAGTTCTTC
TRBV4-1	few	TRBJ1-4	.	CASSQDQTGNEKLFF	TGCGCCAGCAGCCAAGATCAAACAGGAAATGAAAAACTGTTTTTT
TRBV18	many	TRBJ2-1	TRBD1	CASSPSDRGHSSYNEQFF	TGTGCCAGCTCACCATCGGACAGGGGGCATAGCTCCTACAATGAGCAGTTCTTC
TRBV10-3	many	TRBJ2-5	TRBD1	CAISSGTGKETQYF	TGTGCCATCAGTTCCGGGACAGGGAAAGAGACCCAGTACTTC
TRBV20-1	many	TRBJ2-1	TRBD1	CSARSLVGTGVYNEQFF	TGCAGTGCTAGAAGCCTGGTAGGGACAGGGGTCTACAATGAGCAGTTCTTC
TRBV12-3/TRBV12-4	many	TRBJ2-2	.	CASSLARRTIGELFF	TGTGCCAGCAGTTTAGCGCGACGGACGATCGGGGAGCTGTTTTTT
TRBV7-2	few	TRBJ1-4	.	CASSLNTGNEKLFF	TGTGCCAGCAGCTTAAACACTGGTAATGAAAAACTGTTTTTT
TRBV4-1	.	TRBJ1-5	.	CASSPVAGGNQPQHF	TGCGCCAGCAGCCCCGTGGCAGGGGGCAATCAGCCCCAGCATTTT
TRBV6-6	many	TRBJ2-5	TRBD1	CASSYSGQGYQETQYF	TGTGCCAGCAGTTACTCGGGACAGGGCTACCAAGAGACCCAGTACTTC
TRBV20-1	many	TRBJ2-3	.	CSARDLAGRFTDTQYF	TGCAGTGCTAGAGATTTAGCAGGTCGTTTCACAGATACGCAGTATTTT
TRBV28	.	TRBJ1-5	TRBD1	CASRGGLTGVSNQPQHF	TGTGCCAGCAGAGGGGGATTGACAGGGGTTAGCAATCAGCCCCAGCATTTT
TRBV6-1	few	TRBJ2-1	.	CASSKLPVMVSEQFF	TGTGCCAGCAGCAAACTCCCAGTAATGGTCAGTGAGCAGTTCTTC
TRBV10-3	few	TRBJ2-5	.	CATLKEETQYF	TGTGCCACCCTAAAGGAAGAGACCCAGTACTTC
TRBV18	few	TRBJ2-1	.	CASSPLPPSMGYNEQFF	TGTGCCAGCTCACCACTCCCCCCTAGCATGGGTTACAATGAGCAGTTCTTC
TRBV30	few	TRBJ2-1	.	CAWFKGAGSYNEQFF	TGTGCCTGGTTCAAAGGGGCAGGGAGTTACAATGAGCAGTTCTTC
TRBV20-1	many	TRBJ2-7	.	CSARDLASYEQYF	TGCAGTGCTAGAGATCTAGCGTCCTACGAGCAGTACTTC
TRBV30	many	TRBJ2-2	TRBD2	CACPPASGNTGELFF	TGTGCCTGCCCTCCCGCTAGCGGCAACACCGGGGAGCTGTTTTTT
TRBV24-1	few	TRBJ2-2	.	CATKENTGELFF	TGTGCCACCAAAGAGAACACCGGGGAGCTGTTTTTT
TRBV20-1	many	TRBJ1-5	.	CSARQGGSQPQHF	TGCAGTGCTAGGCAGGGTGGTTCGCAGCCCCAGCATTTT
TRBV6-1	many	TRBJ2-7	.	CASSVLRTGHEQYF	TGTGCCAGCAGTGTGCTCAGGACGGGCCACGAGCAGTACTTC
TRBV20-1	.	TRBJ1-2	.	CSARDLGNYGYTF	TGCAGTGCTAGAGATCTGGGGAACTATGGCTACACCTTC
TRBV10-1	many	TRBJ2-2	.	CASGNTGELFF	TGCGCCAGCGGGAACACCGGGGAGCTGTTTTTT
TRBV6-1	many	TRBJ2-5	.	CASSEGGVQETQYF	TGTGCCAGCAGTGAAGGCGGGGTCCAAGAGACCCAGTACTTC
TRBV28	many	TRBJ2-3	TRBD2	CASSFYFSPGISGRAGPDTQYF	TGTGCCAGCAGTTTCTATTTTTCTCCAGGGATTAGCGGGAGGGCCGGCCCAGATACGCAGTATTTT